A single sample gave rise to the 27 T cell receptor beta chains below, sequenced in a study of T cells in Graves' hyperthyroidism and ophthalmopathy. Amplification yielded TCR beta CDR3 regions, with RNA transcripts as the source. A set of HTBI primers served as the primers for a first-round RT-PCR of the TCR CDR3. TCRdb itself ran the multiplex PCR reads through MiXCR, one entry per CDR3 protein. The table lists a few hundred thousand distinct CDR3 sequences, around 20% of them singletons. The sequenced material came from blood. These receptors came from a man aged 18-30 years with Graves' ophthalmopathy.

The chain is built from TRBV10-3 and TRBJ1-1; 9 bases align to TRBD1. This CDR3 contains 14 residues. V gave up 7 bases and J gave up 3 bases; unmatched junction bases: 6. CDR1 is ENHRY, CDR2 SYGVKD, per germline. In DNA form, the CDR3 reads TGTGCCATCACCCGGACAGGGGTTGACACTGAAGCTTTCTTT. It encodes CAITRTGVDTEAFF.

Many counts were recorded for this clonotype. The chain uses TRBV2 and TRBJ1-1; D may be TRBD1 (5 bases). The CDR3 spans 16 residues. From germline, CDR1 is SNHLY and CDR2 FYNNEI. V lost 1 base and J lost 4, with 16 bases in between. The CDR3 DNA reads TGTGCCAGCAGTGAAGGGGCAGGGCGGTACGGCACTGAAGCTTTCTTT. Translation gives CASSEGAGRYGTEAFF.

This clonotype was seen ten or more times. The chain links TRBV20-1 to TRBJ2-3; 11 bases fit TRBD2. CDR3 length: 14 amino acids. J gave up 3 bases and V 6 bases, and 5 bases lay outside the gene matches. The germline CDR1 and CDR2 sequences are DFQATT and SNEGSKA (reference sequence). The CDR3 region has the DNA TGCAGTGCCATAACTAGCGGGGGAACAGATACGCAGTATTTT. Protein sequence: CSAITSGGTDTQYF.

This clonotype was detected only once. V is TRBV7-9 and J is TRBJ1-6, with D possibly being TRBD1 (5 bases). CDR3 length: 12 amino acids. V lost 7 bases and J lost 11, with 12 bases in between. Germline V CDR1 and CDR2: SEHNR, FQNEAQ (reference sequence). CDR3 sequence (DNA): TGTGCCAGCACCCTTTTGGGGGCACCCCTCCACTTT. Protein product: CASTLLGAPLHF.

The table lists this clonotype with many counts. The chain joins TRBV7-9 to TRBJ1-1; D not resolved. From germline, CDR1 is SEHNR and CDR2 FQNEAQ (reference sequence). The V end was cut by 1 base, the J end by 7 bases, with 7 bases between. CDR3 length: 12 amino acids. For the CDR3, the DNA is TGTGCCAGCAGCTTAGGGGTGAGTGAAGCTTTCTTT. Protein sequence: CASSLGVSEAFF.

This clonotype was recorded many times. The V call is TRBV5-1, the J call TRBJ1-6; possibly TRBD1 for D (6 bases). There are 15 residues in the CDR3. The V gene's germline CDR1 is SGHRS and CDR2 YFSETQ. V lost 0 bases and J 8 bases, leaving 12 bases between the germline ends. DNA of the CDR3: TGCGCCAGCAGCTTGGGACAGGTGGTAGATTCACCCCTCCACTTT. This gives the protein CASSLGQVVDSPLHF.

This clonotype was seen ten or more times. This chain uses TRBV24-1 with TRBJ2-1; 7 nucleotides match TRBD1. The germline V gene has CDR1 KGHDR and CDR2 SFDVKD. There are 16 residues in the CDR3. Losses at the gene ends were 3 bases for V and 0 bases for J; bases not matched to a gene: 4. The CDR3 loop is CATSDPQGPSYNEQFF. The CDR3 DNA is TGTGCCACCAGTGATCCACAGGGGCCCTCCTACAATGAGCAGTTCTTC.

For this clonotype: Given a much more abundant clone one base away, this may be a read error. J is TRBJ2-5 and V is TRBV29-1; tentatively, D is TRBD2 (6 bases). There are 13 residues in the CDR3. The V gene's germline CDR1 is SQVTM and CDR2 ANQGSEA. V was cut by 6 bases and J by 4 bases, with 15 bases left in between. CDR3: CSVGGCDGETQYF. Written as DNA, the CDR3 is TGCAGCGTGGGGGGATGCGACGGAGAGACCCAGTACTTC. The variable domain in full, completed from reference TRBV29-1 and TRBJ2-5, reads SAVISQKPSRDICQRGTSLTIQCQVDSQVTMMFWYRQQPGQSLTLIATANQGSEATYESGFVIDKFPISRPNLTFSTLTVSNMSPEDSSIYLCSVGGCDGETQYFGPGTRLLVL.

This clonotype was seen a few times. The chain is built from TRBV11-2 and TRBJ2-1, with D tentatively TRBD2 (5 bases). V was clipped by 7 bases and J by 6 bases, with 19 bases between them. This CDR3 is built from 15 residues. Germline V gene data show CDR1 as SGHAT and CDR2 as FQNNGV. The CDR3 bases are TGTGCCAGCACCTCCGACCCCGGACTTACCAATGAGCAGTTCTTC. It codes for CASTSDPGLTNEQFF.

This clonotype was detected many times. The CDR3 is CASQTDTNTGELFF. DNA of the CDR3: TGTGCCAGTCAGACGGATACGAACACCGGGGAGCTGTTTTTT. The rearrangement uses TRBV2 and TRBJ2-2; D uncertain. Trimming pared 9 bases from V and 0 bases from J, leaving 11 bases between. The CDR3 extends over 14 amino acids. The germline gives CDR1 SNHLY, CDR2 FYNNEI. The variable domain in full, completed from reference TRBV2 and TRBJ2-2, reads EPEVTQTPSHQVTQMGQEVILRCVPISNHLYFYWYRQILGQKVEFLVSFYNNEISEKSEIFDDQFSVERPDGSNFTLKIRSTKLEDSAMYFCASQTDTNTGELFFGEGSRLTVL.

This clonotype was counted only a few times. The J gene is TRBJ1-2, the V gene TRBV18; D not resolved. The CDR3 length is 14 residues. V lost 6 bases to trimming and J lost 2 bases, with 13 bases between them. Germline CDR1 is KGHSH and CDR2 is LQKENI. In DNA, the CDR3 is TGTGCCAGCTCCCCCCGGGCAGGCAACTATGGCTACACCTTC. It specifies CASSPRAGNYGYTF.

This clonotype came up a few times. This chain joins TRBV5-8 and TRBJ1-1; a possible D gene is TRBD1 (6 bases). Germline CDR1 is SGHTS and CDR2 is YDEGEE. V gave up 4 bases and J gave up 4 bases, with 20 bases separating them. The CDR3 has 16 residues. The CDR3 DNA follows: TGTGCCAGCAGCGATACCGAACAGGGTCGGGGCACTGAAGCTTTCTTT. Protein: CASSDTEQGRGTEAFF.

In its sample, this clonotype was seen a few times. The V gene is TRBV18, the J gene TRBJ2-2; possibly TRBD1 or TRBD2 for D (5 bases each). The V gene lost 2 bases and the J gene lost 4 bases, with 8 bases spanning the gap. This CDR3 comprises 14 residues. The germline V gene encodes CDR1 KGHSH and CDR2 LQKENI. DNA for the CDR3: TGTGCCAGCTCACCAAGGGACGGCACCGGGGAGCTGTTTTTT. This encodes CASSPRDGTGELFF.

This rearrangement joins TRBV6-1 to TRBJ2-1; the D is unclear. CDR1 and CDR2 from the germline V gene are MNHNS and SASEGT. The CDR3 is made up of 12 amino acids. Trimming took off 9 bases at V and 4 bases at J, with 10 bases between the two ends. CDR3 coding DNA: TGTGCCAGTCGGACGGTATACAATGAGCAGTTCTTC. Translating it yields CASRTVYNEQFF.

This clonotype showed up just a few times. The J gene is TRBJ2-2, the V gene TRBV4-1, with 7 nucleotides matching TRBD1. V shed 7 bases and J 2 bases; nucleotides not matched to a gene: 10. This CDR3 is 16 amino acids long. Germline V lookup: CDR1 MGHRA, CDR2 YSYEKL. The CDR3 DNA reads as TGCGCCAGCAAAGCCCCGACAGGGAGCAACACCGGGGAGCTGTTTTTT. Translated, it gives CASKAPTGSNTGELFF.

This clonotype was counted a few times. J is TRBJ1-1 and V is TRBV7-9, with D unclear. Trimming shortened V by 4 bases and J by 5 bases, and 8 bases separated the two germline ends. Germline assignment: CDR1 SEHNR and CDR2 FQNEAQ (reference sequence). CDR3 length equals 12 residues. CDR3 sequence: CASSYKKTEAFF. For the CDR3, the DNA is TGTGCCAGCAGCTACAAAAAAACTGAAGCTTTCTTT.

This clonotype was seen a few times. This chain links TRBV9 with TRBJ2-5, with 12 nucleotides matching TRBD2. Losses at the gene ends were 2 bases for V and 5 bases for J; bases not matched to a gene: 7. This CDR3 is 16 amino acids long. Germline-derived CDR1 and CDR2 are SGDLS and YYNGEE. CDR3 amino acids: CASSVDLAGGKETQYF. The CDR3 nucleotides are TGTGCCAGCAGCGTCGATCTAGCGGGGGGGAAGGAGACCCAGTACTTC.

The chain is built from TRBV6-1 and TRBJ1-4; no reliable D call. The V end was cut by 4 bases, the J end by 0 bases, with 9 bases between. The CDR3 spans 15 residues. Germline-derived CDR1 and CDR2 are MNHNS and SASEGT. For the CDR3, the DNA is TGTGCCAGCAGTGGCCTCAGCACAACTAATGAAAAACTGTTTTTT. It yields the protein CASSGLSTTNEKLFF.

There are many counts of this clonotype. The rearrangement uses TRBV2 and TRBJ2-3, with D perhaps being TRBD1 or TRBD2 (6 bases each). CDR1 SNHLY and CDR2 FYNNEI come from the germline V gene. Trimming cost V 2 bases and J 5 bases, with 17 bases left between them. There are 16 residues in the CDR3. The CDR3 DNA is TGTGCCAGCAGTGAATCGGTGGGGGGCCTATTAGATACGCAGTATTTT. As protein: CASSESVGGLLDTQYF.

This clonotype was counted a few times. The chain uses TRBV10-3 and TRBJ2-7; the match to TRBD1 covers 7 bases. The CDR3 has 13 amino acids. J lost 7 bases, V lost 7 bases, and 10 bases had no gene match. Germline V lookup: CDR1 ENHRY, CDR2 SYGVKD. CDR3 protein: CAITKTGDEEQYF. The CDR3 DNA follows: TGTGCCATCACCAAAACAGGGGATGAGGAGCAGTACTTC.

This chain links TRBV3-1 with TRBJ2-2; TRBD1 agrees at 7 bases. The CDR3 is 17 amino acids. CDR1 is LGHDT, CDR2 YNNKEL, per germline (reference sequence). With 6 bases clipped from V and 0 bases from J, the junction kept 10 bases outside the gene matches. In nucleotides, the CDR3 is TGTGCCAGCAGTCCCCTTTGGACAGGTTCGAACACCGGGGAGCTGTTTTTT. Amino acids: CASSPLWTGSNTGELFF.

This clonotype occurred many times. The genes are TRBV11-2 and TRBJ1-1; 8 nucleotides match TRBD1. CDR1 SGHAT and CDR2 FQNNGV come from the germline V gene. J was trimmed by 7 bases and V by 4 bases; bases with no gene match: 14. The CDR3 loop spans 16 amino acids. Here the CDR3 DNA reads TGTGCCAGCAGCTCAACCCCCGGACAGGGAAAGGTTGAAGCTTTCTTT. Protein: CASSSTPGQGKVEAFF.

The chain carries TRBV20-1 and TRBJ2-1; 15 bases align to TRBD2. V lost 3 bases and J lost 9; bases outside the gene matches: 6. The CDR3 is made up of 15 amino acids. CDR1 and CDR2 (germline): DFQATT, SNEGSKA (reference sequence). CDR3: CSASGTSGGRGEQFF. Here the CDR3 DNA reads TGCAGTGCTAGTGGGACTAGCGGGGGGCGGGGTGAGCAGTTCTTC.

Comments on this clonotype: A read error is possible here, since a much larger clone lies one base away. The J gene is TRBJ1-4, the V gene TRBV6-1; TRBD1 might be the D (5 bases). Germline CDR1 reads MNHNS; CDR2 reads SASEGT. This CDR3 contains 14 residues. V dropped 5 bases and J dropped 7 bases, with 14 bases sitting between them. The DNA for the CDR3 is TGTGCCAGCAGTACCGGGACCCCTGGTGAAAAACTGTTTTTT. It is translated as CASSTGTPGEKLFF.

This clonotype showed up just a few times. The chain recombines TRBV24-1 with TRBJ2-2; no clear D gene. The V end was cut by 8 bases, the J end by 3 bases, with 15 bases between. The CDR3 loop spans 15 amino acids. Germline CDR1 KGHDR, CDR2 SFDVKD. Written as DNA, the CDR3 is TGTGCCACCAAAGGAACCGAGTGGGACACCGGGGAGCTGTTTTTT. Translated, it gives CATKGTEWDTGELFF.

The genes are TRBV6-2 or TRBV6-3 and TRBJ2-7, with 11 bases fitting TRBD2. There are 18 residues in the CDR3. With V trimmed by 2 bases and J by 3 bases, 12 bases remained unmatched. From germline, CDR1 is MNHEY and CDR2 SVGEGT. This CDR3 is CASSYQRPSGGNHYEQYF. The DNA of the CDR3 is TGTGCCAGCAGTTACCAACGGCCTAGCGGGGGGAACCACTACGAGCAGTACTTC.

This chain connects TRBV20-1 to TRBJ2-1; TRBD2 matches 10 bases. V was clipped by 4 bases and J by 4 bases; unmatched bases: 7. The CDR3 loop spans 15 amino acids. CDR1 and CDR2 from the germline V gene are DFQATT and SNEGSKA (reference sequence). CDR3 loop: CSAIPTSGFYNEQFF. CDR3 DNA: TGCAGTGCTATTCCGACTAGCGGGTTTTACAATGAGCAGTTCTTC.